This entry describes one TCR beta chain. Per the authors' pipeline: Researchers report that nucleated cell counts were estimated from reference gene primer amplification. Some clones are missing from TCRdb's copy, which holds only in-frame ones; the method was immunoSEQ multiplex PCR. That table is the source of V, J and clone size, and D and trimming were worked out from the DNA. The sample holds 190,000 or so clones, more than 75% seen once. This sample is drawn from a study of blood T cell repertoires in COVID-19. The wider study: Material from acute and convalescent COVID-19 was sourced from the United States, Italy and Spain. PBMCs, B-cell-depleted T cells, or T cells provided the cDNA or gDNA that made up the material.

This CDR3 is 16 amino acids long. The germline V gene encodes CDR1 LGHDT and CDR2 YNNKEL (reference sequence). The V end was cut by 0 bases, the J end by 1 base, with 12 bases between. This TCR was sampled from a man aged 35-49 years with active or convalescent COVID-19. Sequencing was done on a sample of peripheral blood. V usage is TRBV3-1 (or the pseudogene TRBV3-2) and J usage is TRBJ1-2; D is ambiguous. The CDR3 bases are TGTGCCAGCAGCCAAGATCGCGGGTGGGATAACTATGGCTACACCTTC. Protein product: CASSQDRGWDNYGYTF.